The entry that follows covers one TCR beta chain sequence. Its matching antigen is unknown. The data are from a study of cytomegalovirus exposure and HLA in healthy donors. Study-wide results and caveats: According to the study, 180 or so TCR beta chains were cytomegalovirus-associated. In a later analysis, a missense DCLRE1C variant was linked to TCR beta V- and J-gene trimming. A later analysis reported that several of the most significant clusters appeared to be linked to common viral pathogens, among them Epstein-Barr virus. For most TCR beta V segments, an earlier analysis put the productive rate at about 90% or about 30% of the time.

Trimming removed 6 bases from V and 2 bases from J, with 13 bases in between. The CDR3 is 14 amino acids. Germline values: CDR1 SNHLY, CDR2 FYNNEI. Vbeta (60) and Jbeta (13) primers were used in the PCR. Some clones are missing from TCRdb's copy, which holds only in-frame ones; the method was immunoSEQ multiplex PCR. The table lists about 180,000 clones, 80% of them singletons. The rearrangement uses TRBV2 and TRBJ1-1; D ambiguous. Sequenced: PBMCs. The receptor was isolated from a man aged 25-45 years in good health and CMV-seropositive. CDR3 region: CASSSSYINTEAFF. The DNA for the CDR3 is TGTGCCAGCAGCTCCTCTTATATCAACACTGAAGCTTTCTTT.